This TCR beta chain was captured in a study of CD8 T cells in Susac syndrome. The RNA, about 0.45 to 1 ug, was put through reverse transcription using random hexamers. Each CDR3 protein is one row after TCRdb ran MiXCR on the immunoSEQ multiplex PCR reads. The sample has a few hundred thousand distinct CDR3 sequences; about 95% are singletons. V shed 6 bases, J shed 4 bases, and the junction held 12 bases outside the gene matches. CDR1 and CDR2 from the germline V gene are DFQATT and SNEGSKA (reference sequence). This CDR3 is built from 15 residues. Negative isolation was applied to CD8+ and CD4+ T cells, and FACS enrichment was applied to TEMRA cells.

This receptor was obtained from a human donor with multiple sclerosis. J is TRBJ2-7 and V is TRBV20-1, with TRBD1 identical over 10 bases. Sequencing input: CD4+ T cells from PBMCs. This chain's CDR3 is CSAASRRTGGYEQYF. For the CDR3, the DNA is TGCAGTGCCGCGTCTCGCCGGACAGGGGGGTACGAGCAGTACTTC.